One sample yielded the 5 T cell receptor beta chains listed below, sequenced in a study of identical twins. TCRdb recomputed calls from the 5' RACE reads with MiXCR, one row per CDR3 protein. The sample carries hundreds of thousands of distinct CDR3 sequences, under 25% recorded once. The same specimen was also included in a second study, on yellow fever vaccine responses in identical twins.

Source material: CD4+ T cells sorted from blood. The receptors come from a woman in her late teens or twenties in good health.

The rearrangement links TRBV7-2 to TRBJ2-1; 8 nucleotides match TRBD1. The germline CDR1 and CDR2 sequences are SGHTA and FQGNSA. V lost 1 base to trimming and J lost 4 bases; unmatched junction nucleotides: 6. There are 16 residues in the CDR3. Here the CDR3 DNA reads TGTGCCAGCAGCTTAGATACAGGGGGTTATTACAATGAGCAGTTCTTC. It yields the protein CASSLDTGGYYNEQFF.

The chain employs TRBV28 and TRBJ2-5; no definite D call. CDR3 length: 14 amino acids. Germline V CDR1 and CDR2: MDHEN, SYDVKM. Trimming took off 3 bases at V and 3 bases at J, with 11 bases between the two ends. The CDR3 loop reads CASSLGYPEETQYF. The CDR3 DNA reads as TGTGCCAGCAGTTTGGGCTACCCAGAAGAGACCCAGTACTTC.

The CDR3 is CASSLWSSYEQYV. CDR3 in DNA: TGTGCCAGCAGCTTGTGGAGCTCCTACGAGCAGTACGTC. The rearrangement joins TRBV5-5 to TRBJ2-7; D ambiguous. The ends were cut back, 1 base at V and 0 bases at J, with 5 bases in the middle. Germline V CDR1 and CDR2: SGHKS, YYEKEE (reference sequence). This CDR3 region has 13 residues.

This rearrangement joins TRBV12-3 or TRBV12-4 to TRBJ2-2; TRBD1 might be the D (5 bases). The CDR3 totals 15 residues. Trimming took 3 bases from V and 7 from J, leaving 15 bases between them. The DNA for the CDR3 is TGTGCCAGCAGTTTGCTTCAGGGTTCGAGCGGGGAGCTGTTTTTT. Translated, it gives CASSLLQGSSGELFF.

This clonotype was observed a handful of times. In nucleotides, the CDR3 is TGTGCCACCAGTGATTTGACGCACAATGAGCAGTTCTTC. This codes for CATSDLTHNEQFF. V gene TRBV24-1 combines with J gene TRBJ2-1; D is unresolved. Trimming removed 0 bases from V and 5 bases from J, with 4 bases in between. Germline lookup yields CDR1 KGHDR and CDR2 SFDVKD. The CDR3 covers 13 residues.